A single T cell receptor (beta chain) is shown here with its context. Its target is unknown. The record originates from a study of T cells in localized non-small cell lung cancer. TCRdb's table, derived via immunoSEQ multiplex PCR, lists solely in-frame clones and lacks some. The sample has 40,000 to 65,000 clones, around 87% seen once. The germline gives CDR1 LNHNV, CDR2 YYDKDF (reference sequence). The CDR3 loop spans 15 amino acids. V lost 2 bases and J lost 9; bases outside the gene matches: 10. Whole-study findings and limits: Uninvolved adjacent lung showed higher T cell clonality than tumor.

The clonotype comes from a female donor with stage II lung adenocarcinoma. Sequences were derived from PBMCs, sampled before any cancer treatment. The chain carries TRBV15 and TRBJ1-5, with 7 bases matching TRBD1. CDR3 loop: CATSRHDRDRMPQHF. CDR3 in DNA: TGTGCCACCAGCAGACACGACAGGGATAGGATGCCCCAGCATTTT.